The 29 T cell receptor beta chains below all came from one sample that was sequenced in a study of patients and donors after allogeneic stem cell transplantation (TCRdb year 2020). The method behind the library was RT-PCR. The run used a NextSeq 550. TCRdb reanalyzed the raw reads on its own, using fastp at Q25 for trimming and MiXCR for clone calling, and kept in-frame beta chains. Identical CDR3 protein sequences are pooled into one entry, listed with their most common genes and DNA. A total of roughly 960,000 distinct CDR3 sequences appear in this sample, about a sixth of them only once. In total, the top ten clones hold approximately 5.9% of the sample. Material: blood, either unsorted or a sorted T cell fraction (not recorded which). The receptor source for this set is a human donor who was either an allogeneic HSCT recipient or a stem cell or donor lymphocyte infusion donor (not recorded which). It is not recorded whose cells these are; they may come from a transplant donor.

This clonotype was recorded at least ten times. The chain is built from TRBV10-3 and TRBJ1-2; TRBD1 aligns across 10 bases. Germline assignment: CDR1 ENHRY and CDR2 SYGVKD. Unmatched junction bases numbered 3, after V lost 0 bases and J lost 5 bases. This CDR3 has 15 residues. CDR3 nucleotides: TGTGCCATCAGTGAGTCCGGGACAGGGGTTTATGGCTACACCTTC. Residues: CAISESGTGVYGYTF.

The chain has TRBV5-6 and TRBJ2-3, with D maybe TRBD2 (6 bases). The ends were cut back, 2 bases at V and 5 bases at J, with 18 bases in the middle. Germline lookup yields CDR1 SGHDT and CDR2 YYEEEE. The CDR3 sequence is 16 residues long. CDR3 coding DNA: TGTGCCAGCAGCTTTGGAGGGGAAAGGAGAGGAGATACGCAGTATTTT. Its translation is CASSFGGERRGDTQYF.

The chain links TRBV9 to TRBJ2-3, with a tentative D call TRBD1 (5 bases). CDR1 is SGDLS and CDR2 is YYNGEE in the germline V gene. V was cut by 4 bases and J by 0 bases, with 15 bases left in between. CDR3 length equals 16 residues. The CDR3 coding sequence is TGTGCCAGCAGCTACACAGGATGGGGTAGCACAGATACGCAGTATTTT. It encodes CASSYTGWGSTDTQYF.

The chain links TRBV12-3 or TRBV12-4 to TRBJ2-5, with 10 bases aligning to TRBD1. The CDR3 is 14 amino acids. The J segment lost 3 bases and the V segment lost 8 bases, leaving 6 bases of the junction unmatched. The CDR3 region is CASSTGQGKETQYF. The CDR3 DNA is TGTGCCAGCTCAACGGGACAGGGGAAAGAGACCCAGTACTTC.

The V gene is TRBV10-3, the J gene TRBJ2-6; D not certain. The CDR3 covers 16 residues. CDR1 and CDR2 (germline): ENHRY, SYGVKD. Trimming shortened V by 1 base and J by 2 bases, and 9 bases separated the two germline ends. The CDR3 DNA follows: TGTGCCATCAGTGAGTTTCAGGTAACTGGGGCCAACGTCCTGACTTTC. Amino acids: CAISEFQVTGANVLTF.

The V call is TRBV9, the J call TRBJ1-1; TRBD1 agrees at 7 bases. Germline CDR1 reads SGDLS; CDR2 reads YYNGEE. The length of the CDR3 is 15 residues. V lost 4 bases and J lost 2; bases outside the gene matches: 8. CDR3 sequence reads: CASSPQTGSNTEAFF. DNA for the CDR3: TGTGCCAGCAGCCCCCAGACAGGGTCCAACACTGAAGCTTTCTTT.

The table lists this clonotype with a few counts. This chain uses TRBV7-2 with TRBJ2-1; TRBD2 agrees at 9 bases. Germline CDR1 and CDR2: SGHTA and FQGNSA. The CDR3 totals 15 residues. V lost 1 base, J lost 7 bases, and 5 bases stayed unmatched. CDR3 DNA: TGTGCCAGCAGCTTAGATCCTAGCGGGAAAAATGAGCAGTTCTTC. Encoded protein: CASSLDPSGKNEQFF.

In its sample, this clonotype was seen a few times. This rearrangement joins TRBV28 to TRBJ2-7; the D gene could be TRBD1 or TRBD2 (5 bases each). The CDR3 length is 13 residues. The V end was cut by 8 bases, the J end by 6 bases, with 17 bases between. CDR1 is MDHEN and CDR2 is SYDVKM in the germline V gene. The CDR3 reads CASLRGGAGEQYF. The CDR3 nucleotides are TGTGCCAGCCTCCGGGGTGGGGCTGGCGAGCAGTACTTC.

This clonotype was seen repeatedly, ten times or more. V gene TRBV10-3 combines with J gene TRBJ2-7, with 7 bases that match TRBD2. CDR1 is ENHRY, CDR2 SYGVKD, per germline. With 8 bases clipped from V and 3 bases from J, the junction kept 13 bases outside the gene matches. This CDR3 comprises 15 residues. For the CDR3, the DNA is TGTGCCATCGTCAAGGCAGCGGGAACTAACTACGAGCAGTACTTC. It codes for CAIVKAAGTNYEQYF.

The chain couples TRBV20-1 to TRBJ1-5; D is possibly TRBD1 (5 bases). This CDR3 spans 15 amino acids. Trimming shortened V by 1 base and J by 5 bases, and 15 bases separated the two germline ends. Looked up from germline, CDR1 is DFQATT and CDR2 is SNEGSKA (reference sequence). In DNA form, the CDR3 reads TGCAGTGCTAGAGCCAGGGTTGGCGCAGATCAGCCCCAGCATTTT. Translation gives CSARARVGADQPQHF.

For this clonotype: An end of the junction differs from the germline gene, which may be a read error. This chain links TRBV4-3 with TRBJ2-3, with D perhaps matching TRBD1 or TRBD2 (5 bases each). The CDR3 length is 14 residues. The germline CDR1 and CDR2 sequences are LGHNA and YSLEER. The CDR3 nucleotides read TGCGCCAGCAGCCAAGGGGGGAGCAAAGATACGCAGTATTTT. Encoded protein: CASSQGGSKDTQYF.

This sequence joins TRBV11-2 and TRBJ1-1; D is ambiguous. The CDR3 is made up of 17 amino acids. CDR1 is SGHAT, CDR2 FQNNGV, per germline. V lost 5 bases to trimming and J lost 0 bases, with 19 bases between them. The CDR3 loop reads CASSHMGFLGVNTEAFF. The CDR3 nucleotides are TGTGCCAGCAGCCACATGGGGTTTCTGGGTGTGAACACTGAAGCTTTCTTT.

This clonotype was detected only a few times. The J gene is TRBJ1-2, the V gene TRBV29-1; D gene ambiguous. CDR3 length: 11 amino acids. Looked up from germline, CDR1 is SQVTM and CDR2 is ANQGSEA. The V and J ends lost 6 bases and 8 bases respectively, with 13 bases between them. CDR3 nucleotides: TGCAGCGTGCACGACCGGGTCGGCTACACCTTC. Protein product: CSVHDRVGYTF. Combining the CDR3 with reference TRBV29-1 and TRBJ1-2 gives the whole variable domain SAVISQKPSRDICQRGTSLTIQCQVDSQVTMMFWYRQQPGQSLTLIATANQGSEATYESGFVIDKFPISRPNLTFSTLTVSNMSPEDSSIYLCSVHDRVGYTFGSGTRLTVV.

Concerning this clonotype itself: The junction differs from germline at one of its ends, possibly a read error. The rearrangement links TRBV7-6 to TRBJ2-1, with D possibly matching TRBD1 (5 bases). The CDR3 length is 14 residues. Germline assignment: CDR1 SGHVS and CDR2 FNYEAQ. CDR3 amino acids: CASRPARVGNEQFF. The CDR3 nucleotides are TGTGCTAGCAGACCAGCCAGGGTTGGGAATGAGCAGTTCTTC.

V usage is TRBV6-2 or TRBV6-3 and J usage is TRBJ2-5; D call uncertain. V was cut by 5 bases and J by 4 bases, with 14 bases left in between. This CDR3 has 14 amino acids. Germline CDR1 and CDR2: MNHEY and SVGEGT. The CDR3 sequence is CASSRWSYAETQYF. The CDR3 DNA reads TGTGCCAGCAGTCGATGGAGCTATGCAGAGACCCAGTACTTC.

This rearrangement joins TRBV30 to TRBJ2-6; D is undetermined. In germline, CDR1 is GTSNPN, CDR2 SVGIG (reference sequence). Trimming left V 7 bases short and J 0 bases short, with 7 bases between. There are 13 residues in the CDR3. This chain's CDR3 is CAFIPSGANVLTF. The CDR3, as DNA: TGTGCCTTCATTCCCTCTGGGGCCAACGTCCTGACTTTC. The whole variable domain, remainder taken from reference TRBV30 and TRBJ2-6, is SQTIHQWPATLVQPVGSPLSLECTVEGTSNPNLYWYRQAAGRGLQLLFYSVGIGQISSEVPQNLSASRPQDRQFILSSKKLLLSDSGFYLCAFIPSGANVLTFGAGSRLTVL.

This clonotype was counted ten times or more. This rearrangement joins TRBV10-3 to TRBJ2-1, with TRBD1 identical over 7 bases. Per germline, CDR1 ENHRY and CDR2 SYGVKD. J lost 8 bases, V lost 6 bases, and 10 bases had no gene match. This CDR3 comprises 14 residues. CDR3 residues: CAIRDVGQRDEQFF. DNA for the CDR3: TGTGCCATCAGAGACGTGGGACAGAGGGATGAGCAGTTCTTC.

This chain links TRBV5-1 with TRBJ1-2, with D perhaps TRBD1 (5 bases). Germline CDR1 is SGHRS and CDR2 is YFSETQ. V was trimmed by 0 bases and J by 2 bases, leaving 20 bases between them. This CDR3 region has 18 residues. CDR3 DNA sequence: TGCGCCAGCAGCTTGGAGCGAGGACGAACGGGGCGCAACTATGGCTACACCTTC. Residues: CASSLERGRTGRNYGYTF.

This rearrangement joins TRBV3-1 to TRBJ2-7, with a tentative D call TRBD2 (5 bases). Between the trimmed V and J ends, which lost 3 bases and 7 bases, there was a span of 13 bases. The CDR3 length is 13 residues. CDR1 and CDR2 from the germline V gene are LGHDT and YNNKEL (reference sequence). CDR3 DNA: TGTGCCAGCAGCCAGAGGGCAGCTGGGGAGCAGTACTTC. It translates to CASSQRAAGEQYF.

This clonotype was found a few times. This sequence joins TRBV25-1 and TRBJ2-3; TRBD1 matches 7 bases. Germline V gene sequence: CDR1 MGHDK, CDR2 SYGVNS. V lost 8 bases, J lost 5 bases, and 7 bases stayed unmatched. The CDR3 has 13 residues. The CDR3 spells CASGTRQGDTQYF. CDR3 nucleotide sequence: TGTGCCAGCGGTACACGACAGGGAGATACGCAGTATTTT.

The V gene is TRBV20-1, the J gene TRBJ2-6; possibly TRBD1 for D (5 bases). This CDR3 is 17 amino acids long. V lost 0 bases and J lost 2, with 14 bases in between. Germline V gene sequence: CDR1 DFQATT, CDR2 SNEGSKA (reference sequence). This CDR3 is CSARDAGNRPGANVLTF. DNA for the CDR3: TGCAGTGCTAGAGATGCAGGGAATAGACCTGGGGCCAACGTCCTGACTTTC.

The rearrangement uses TRBV18 and TRBJ2-1, with TRBD2 matching over 10 bases. Germline loops: CDR1 KGHSH, CDR2 LQKENI. V shed 0 bases, J shed 9 bases, and the junction held 11 bases outside the gene matches. This CDR3 has 17 residues. CDR3 DNA: TGTGCCAGCTCACCACCGTCTTCCCTAGCGGGGGCCACTGAGCAGTTCTTC. Protein: CASSPPSSLAGATEQFF.

The rearrangement joins TRBV5-1 to TRBJ1-2; no definite D call. Trimming removed 0 bases from V and 3 bases from J, with 18 bases in between. This CDR3 is 17 amino acids long. Germline CDR1 is SGHRS and CDR2 is YFSETQ. The CDR3 here is CASSLGPYLGQDYGYTF. The CDR3 DNA is TGCGCCAGCAGCTTGGGTCCGTACCTAGGGCAGGACTATGGCTACACCTTC. The complete variable domain, with remaining parts taken from reference TRBV5-1 and TRBJ1-2, reads KAGVTQTPRYLIKTRGQQVTLSCSPISGHRSVSWYQQTPGQGLQFLFEYFSETQRNKGNFPGRFSGRQFSNSRSEMNVSTLELGDSALYLCASSLGPYLGQDYGYTFGSGTRLTVV.

As to this clonotype: This may be a read error: a much more frequent sequence differs by one nucleotide. The conserved phenylalanine or tryptophan normally closing the CDR3 is absent here, so this likely arose from a read error. The rearrangement joins TRBV29-1 to TRBJ2-2; D gene unclear. V lost 7 bases to trimming and J lost 1 base, with 10 bases between them. The CDR3 runs to 13 residues. The germline CDR1 and CDR2 sequences are SQVTM and ANQGSEA. DNA of the CDR3: TGCAGCGCGTCGATCAAGAACACCGGGGAGCTGTTTCTT. Translated, it gives CSASIKNTGELFL.

The genes are TRBV4-2 and TRBJ2-2; tentatively, D is TRBD2 (5 bases). The CDR3 length is 16 residues. With 0 bases removed from V and 4 bases from J, the gap between germline ends came to 12 bases. CDR1 and CDR2 from the germline V gene are LGHNA and YNFKEQ. The CDR3 reads CASSQEERGSTGELFF. CDR3 bases: TGTGCCAGCAGCCAAGAAGAGAGAGGGAGCACCGGGGAGCTGTTTTTT.

This clonotype was counted between two and nine times. The genes are TRBV29-1 and TRBJ2-2, with a weak D call TRBD2 (5 bases). Trimming removed 6 bases from V and 7 bases from J, with 15 bases in between. Germline V gene sequence: CDR1 SQVTM, CDR2 ANQGSEA. The CDR3 is 13 amino acids. The chain's CDR3 is CSVRPDRGGELFF. The CDR3 DNA reads as TGCAGCGTCCGGCCCGATCGGGGCGGGGAGCTGTTTTTT.

This clonotype has just a few counts. This chain uses TRBV12-3 or TRBV12-4 with TRBJ2-3; D call uncertain. V lost 2 bases and J 6 bases, leaving 12 bases between the germline ends. The CDR3 loop spans 14 amino acids. CDR3: CASSLFRGMDTQYF. For the CDR3, the DNA is TGTGCCAGCAGTTTATTTCGAGGAATGGATACGCAGTATTTT.

This clonotype was counted many times. The gene calls are TRBV12-3 or TRBV12-4 and TRBJ1-5, with TRBD1 as a possible D gene (5 bases). Trimming stripped 2 bases from V and 4 bases from J, with 15 bases between. CDR3 size: 16 residues. CDR3 loop: CASSLMQGWGNQPQHF. In nucleotides, the CDR3 is TGTGCCAGCAGTTTAATGCAGGGCTGGGGGAATCAGCCCCAGCATTTT.

The chain carries TRBV5-1 and TRBJ2-1; D might be TRBD1 (5 bases). The germline V and J ends were trimmed by 4 bases and 4 bases, with 15 bases remaining between them. The CDR3 consists of 15 residues. Per the germline V gene, CDR1 is SGHRS and CDR2 is YFSETQ. CDR3 nucleotide sequence: TGCGCCAGCAGCGTTGGGGCTAAGGGGTACAATGAGCAGTTCTTC. Translated, it gives CASSVGAKGYNEQFF.